This TCR beta chain was sequenced in a study of T cell responses to AZD1222 COVID-19 vaccine (dated by TCRdb to the early 2020s). For the wider study: AZD1222 recipients with second doses at about 4 weeks or about 12 weeks were pooled, because spike-specific TCR depth and breadth did not differ between schedules. TCR sequencing covered some 250 trial participants: nearly 210 given two doses of AZD1222 and approximately 26 given two doses of MenACWY control vaccine. Enrollment into the trials was organized by age into subgroups of 18-55, 56-69 and 70-plus years, and those subgroups contained roughly 140, 27 and 60 TCR-sequenced participants, respectively.

The CDR1 and CDR2 encoded by the germline V gene are SGHVS and FNYEAQ. Trimming removed 5 bases from V and 2 bases from J, leaving 10 bases between the germline ends. From its cysteine to its phenylalanine, the CDR3 spans 13 amino acids. Only CDR3 DNA is held: 39 bases, read in frame from base 1. The CDR3 regions of human TCRbeta chains were analyzed by immunosequencing. As for the authors' bioinformatics: Repertoire TCRs were checked for matches against a reference library of SARS-CoV-2-specific TCRs that had been generated using the MIRA antigen-specificity platform. Breadth meant the fraction of unique TCRs that were SARS-CoV-2-associated, whereas depth meant the fraction of total T cells that were SARS-CoV-2-associated. Each spike-specific TCR was assigned to its reactive spike region and to a CD4 or CD8 class using the MIRA data. Log10-transformed breadth and depth values were compared by one-way ANOVA with Sidak's multiple comparisons tests. What TCRdb holds here is the immuneACCESS table cut down to in-frame rearrangements. Part of the clones is not present; checked against another copy, under half of the missing clones reflect an unresolved V gene, and the others are unexplained. V and J calls and clone size are as listed in that table; D and trimming were resolved from the DNA. The sample has 150,000 or so clones on record, 90% to 95% of them singletons. 1.4% to 1.5% of the sample is held by the ten biggest clonotypes.

The time point label, read with the paper, signifies: baseline before first vaccination. The vaccinee samples were drawn from two UK trials, COV001 and COV002, one of which was a single-blind randomized controlled phase 2/3 trial testing AZD1222 (ChAdOx1 nCoV-19) in healthy adults. For TCRbeta chain sequencing, PBMC samples were collected from trial participants at day 0 and at day 28 after the second dose. With respect to this clone: It has no known antigen specificity. One base away there is no much larger clone; base qualities are not given.

Results the study describes overall, beyond this receptor: Epitopes outside the regions mutated in the B.1.351 and B.1.1.7 variants were reportedly recognized by nearly half of the unique spike-specific TCRs. In the small 56-69-year group, the increase in depth fell short of significance, most likely because of low power. No day 14 peak-response samples were available, so repertoires were characterized only after the peak T cell response. The whole spike protein was spanned by vaccine-associated CD4 TCRs, and dominant responses were seen in regions 160-218 and 743-854. Only six AZD1222 recipients were SARS-CoV-2 seropositive at baseline, limiting conclusions about previously exposed vaccinees. After two AZD1222 doses, both the breadth and the depth of spike-specific TCRs were significantly higher than at day 0 and than in MenACWY recipients. Most participants were white British and females outnumbered males, and the authors suggested that clonal diversity may have been underestimated.

The TCR sequence derives from an adult in good health. The rearranged segments are TRBV7-6 and TRBJ2-7, with no confidently assigned D gene. Sequenced here: peripheral blood, sampled on day 0 of AZD1222 vaccination. The CDR3 amino acid sequence is: CASSPVGPYEQYF. The base sequence is TGTGCCAGCAGCCCCGTAGGGCCCTACGAGCAGTACTTC.